These T cell receptor beta chains were read from a single sample in a study of T cell responses to AZD1222 COVID-19 vaccine. The table came from immunoSEQ multiplex PCR; TCRdb's copy has only in-frame clones and leaves some out. The table shows about 120,000 clones, with about 92% occurring only once. This specimen was peripheral blood, taken 28 days after the second AZD1222 dose. The receptors shown here come from an adult who received the AZD1222 COVID-19 vaccine. Both conserved end residues are part of each CDR3. The order of the fields is J gene, V gene, CDR3 protein.

TRBJ1-3	TRBV30	CAWMEGVFGNTIYF
TRBJ2-7	TRBV7-9	CASSRFYEQYF
TRBJ1-1	TRBV28	CASSLNPDTEAFF
TRBJ1-1	TRBV5-1	CASSLDVGRDVGGAFF
TRBJ1-4	TRBV7-2	CASSTRHPATNEKLFF
TRBJ1-6	TRBV6-1	CASSEFGPDNSPLHF
TRBJ2-6	TRBV5-1	CASSYDSPHSGANVLTF
TRBJ1-2	TRBV5-1	CASREGVYGYTF
TRBJ2-7	TRBV7-2	CASSLFGGSYEQYF
TRBJ2-5	TRBV6-6	CASSYSVETQYF
TRBJ2-7	TRBV5-4	CASSLTGAEQYF
TRBJ2-2	TRBV10-1	CASSESGRVAGELFF
TRBJ2-5	TRBV4-3	CASSQAREGETQYF
TRBJ1-5	TRBV10-3	CAISQGDQPQHF
TRBJ2-1	TRBV5-4	CASSPPGAAGNEQFF
TRBJ2-7	TRBV5-6	CASSSTTSGAFYEQYF
TRBJ2-7	TRBV6-5	CASSSGPRSYEQYF
TRBJ2-1	TRBV5-1	CASSLDRVAYNEQFF
TRBJ1-3	TRBV5-1	CASSPDGVSGNTIYF
TRBJ2-1	TRBV3-1/TRBV3-2	CASSQDRGAYNEQFF
TRBJ1-5	TRBV7-2	CASSLQGGSNQPQHF
TRBJ1-2	TRBV15	CATKMNPGQGGGYTF